The 9 T cell receptor beta chains in this list originate from one sample, sequenced in a study of T cell changes during pregnancy in multiple sclerosis. TCRdb keeps only in-frame clones here, not all; method: immunoSEQ multiplex PCR. The sample comprises fewer than 85,000 clones, around 96% of which are singletons, and 0.85% to 1.3% rests with the top ten. The specimen was peripheral blood, collected in the second trimester of pregnancy. Every receptor here comes from a female donor with multiple sclerosis, enrolled in a pregnancy study.

V is TRBV29-1 and J is TRBJ2-1, with TRBD2 identical over 7 bases. The CDR3 totals 13 residues. Per the germline V gene, CDR1 is SQVTM and CDR2 is ANQGSEA. V was pared by 4 bases and J by 6 bases, with 6 bases of the junction left unmatched. Here the CDR3 DNA reads TGCAGCGTTGGACTAGCCACCTCCAATGAGCAGTTCTTC. Protein: CSVGLATSNEQFF.

V usage is TRBV5-4 and J usage is TRBJ2-2, with 9 bases fitting TRBD2. There are 18 residues in the CDR3. Germline lookup yields CDR1 SGHNT and CDR2 YYREEE (reference sequence). Trimming at V came to 0 bases and at J to 0 bases, leaving 6 bases not matched to a gene. CDR3 coding DNA: TGTGCCAGCAGCTTGGCCCTAGCGGGACTAACGAACACCGGGGAGCTGTTTTTT. Its translation is CASSLALAGLTNTGELFF.

The V call is TRBV7-2, the J call TRBJ2-7; 7 nucleotides align to TRBD1. The CDR3 is made up of 14 amino acids. CDR1 SGHTA and CDR2 FQGNSA come from the germline V gene. The V segment lost 3 bases and the J segment 1 base; nucleotides outside the gene matches: 3. The CDR3 DNA sequence: TGTGCCAGCAGCTTTGACAGGGTGTCCTACGAGCAGTACTTC. Protein: CASSFDRVSYEQYF.

The rearrangement joins TRBV2 to TRBJ2-7; 8 bases line up with TRBD1. V trimming: 4 bases; J trimming: 2 bases; junction bases outside the gene matches: 1. This CDR3 comprises 13 residues. The V gene's germline CDR1 is SNHLY and CDR2 FYNNEI. CDR3 nucleotides: TGTGCCAGCAGTGGGGGACAGGCCTACGAGCAGTACTTC. Its translation is CASSGGQAYEQYF.

The CDR3 loop is CASRRGGTEAFF. The CDR3 DNA reads as TGCGCCAGCAGGAGGGGGGGGACTGAAGCTTTCTTT. The chain recombines TRBV10-1 with TRBJ1-1; TRBD1 might be the D (6 bases). Germline-derived CDR1 and CDR2 are WNHNN and SYGVQD (reference sequence). Trimming stripped 6 bases from V and 5 bases from J, with 10 bases between. The CDR3 sequence is 12 residues long.

The chain employs TRBV10-2 and TRBJ2-3, with D hard to call. Looked up from germline, CDR1 is WSHSY and CDR2 is SAAADI. Trimming left V 2 bases short and J 3 bases short, with 12 bases between. The CDR3 totals 15 residues. CDR3 protein: CASSEKRVGTDTQYF. CDR3 DNA sequence: TGCGCCAGCAGTGAGAAGCGTGTAGGTACAGATACGCAGTATTTT.

The V and J genes are TRBV7-2 and TRBJ1-5, with D possibly being TRBD1 (6 bases). CDR1 is SGHTA and CDR2 is FQGNSA in the germline V gene. The CDR3 extends over 14 amino acids. V was cut by 5 bases and J by 6 bases, with 14 bases left in between. The CDR3 nucleotides read TGTGCCAGCAGCCCTACAGGGTCGGGTCAGCCCCAGCATTTT. Residues: CASSPTGSGQPQHF.

This chain uses TRBV18 with TRBJ1-2; 7 nucleotides match TRBD1. Germline V gene sequence: CDR1 KGHSH, CDR2 LQKENI. The V gene end was trimmed by 5 bases and the J gene end by 1 base; junction bases not matched to a gene: 7. The CDR3 spans 15 residues. The CDR3, as DNA: TGTGCCAGCTCAAACCTGGACAGGCTTAACTATGGCTACACCTTC. It translates to CASSNLDRLNYGYTF.

V usage is TRBV5-6 and J usage is TRBJ2-7; 7 bases are a match to TRBD1. After removal of 1 base from V and 3 bases from J, the junction contained 4 bases not matched to a gene. The CDR3 spans 14 residues. CDR1 SGHDT and CDR2 YYEEEE come from the germline V gene. The CDR3 DNA is TGTGCCAGCAGCTTGCTGGACAGGAACTACGAGCAGTACTTC. Protein: CASSLLDRNYEQYF.